This record looks at one T cell receptor (beta chain) sequence and its context. There is no known antigen for this receptor. There are no base qualities to consult, and no much larger clone falls within one base. The entry originates in a study of read filtering for tumor transcriptome and immune sequencing (dated by TCRdb to 2018 to 2020). In terms of the full investigation: The cohort was composed of about 18 male and roughly 13 female patients, with a mean age of about 68 years and an age range of about 40 to 90. Under revised international staging, roughly eight patients fell into R-ISS I, more than 15 into R-ISS II and about 7 into R-ISS III. After DNase treatment, whole-transcriptome libraries were prepared with the TruSeq RNA Access Library Prep Kit. TCR-region mapped reads per sample ranged from about 4 to 10.27 million with IR-seq versus only about 85 to 1,300 with RNA-seq. The study compared TCR repertoires from targeted immune repertoire sequencing and bulk whole-transcriptome sequencing run on the same bone marrow samples. As a main aim, a read-filtering strategy for immune repertoire data was addressed, with the specific question being whether clonotypes supported by a single read should be removed. Results the study describes overall, beyond this receptor: Clonotypes were captured by IR-seq at much higher depth and more reliably than by RNA-seq, and smaller IR-seq throughput was sufficient for identification of most shared clonotypes. When single-read clonotypes were removed, the proportions of shared clonotypes in IR-seq and RNA-seq correlated more strongly. Single-read clonotypes made up around 82% of clonotypes but only around 4% of total reads in IR-seq, compared with roughly three quarters of clonotypes and 44.6% of reads in RNA-seq. The sorted CD138-negative fraction was a mixed bone marrow immune population, not purified T cells.

Starting from 400 to 450 ng RNA, TCR libraries were constructed with the Immunoverse kit using molecular barcoded adaptors that cover the alpha/delta and beta/gamma chains. TCR library preparation was performed with the same RNA that was used for transcriptome sequencing. Sequencing of TCR libraries was carried out on an Illumina HiSeq 4000 with 2 x 150 cycles. The authors processed their data as follows. TCR reads were aligned to human V, D, J and C references and assembled into CDR3 clonotypes with MiXCR, including quality filtering and error correction. The tcR package in R was used to analyze clonotype counts and gene usage diversity. Raw mapping reads were checked after the RNA-seq reads had been mapped by STAR aligner version 2.5.3a onto the human GRCh37 genome. To test how sequencing depth affected the clonotypes detected, IR-seq fastq files were randomly downsampled with Seqtk 1.3. In TCRdb, the public reads were trimmed at Q25 with fastp and aligned with MiXCR, with productive beta chains retained. CDR3 protein duplicates are merged, each entry listing the most common genes and DNA. The V and J calls follow TCRdb's processing rather than the paper's. The table for this sample lists around 40,000 distinct CDR3 sequences; 12% of them were counted only once. The ten largest make up around 32% of the sample.

Bone marrow was sampled from every patient at the time of active disease. Bone marrow mononuclear cells were isolated by Ficoll-Hypaque density gradient centrifugation. CD138-negative cells were obtained by negative selection after labeling with CD138 magnetic microbeads on a MACS separator, removing myeloma plasma cells. Flow cytometry with CD138 antibodies on an Attune NxT was used to check how pure the isolated cells were. Total RNA was extracted with TRIzol reagent and quantified with a NanoDrop spectrophotometer. Paired RNA-seq and IR-seq were performed on the CD138-negative bone marrow sample of each patient. There are 17 amino acids in the CDR3, from cysteine to phenylalanine inclusive. CDR3 DNA is the only sequence kept; it has 51 bases, read in frame from the first base. V was cut back by 1 base and J by 0 bases, leaving a gap of 13 bases between them. For CDR1 and CDR2, the germline V gene lists MNHNS and SASEGT.

This receptor was taken from a donor aged 40 or over with multiple myeloma. Recombination connected TRBV6-1 to TRBJ2-4; TRBD2 could be the D gene, as 6 bases match. Sequencing input: a population of CD138-negative cells sorted from bone marrow. Taken with the paper, the label for cell subset or site translates to: bone marrow mononuclear cells depleted of CD138+ plasma/myeloma cells by negative magnetic selection. The DNA sequence reads TGTGCCAGCAGTGAAGATGGGACTGGGGTAGCCAAAAACATTCAGTACTTC. This translates into CASSEDGTGVAKNIQYF.